The clone carrying this T cell receptor (beta chain) came up a few times. The antigen is not known. These data originate in a study of beta chain features in type 1 diabetes. Isolated RNA was reverse transcribed in full, so expressed TCRB transcripts were sequenced. Some clones are missing from TCRdb's copy, which holds only in-frame ones; the method was immunoSEQ multiplex PCR. The sample lists almost 350,000 clones; roughly 8% were seen once. Sorting that relied on CD45RO/CCR7/CD25/CD127/CD95/CD27 yielded CD4+ naive, central memory, regulatory and stem cell-like memory cells. CDR3 length equals 14 residues. The V segment lost 6 bases and the J segment 5 bases; nucleotides outside the gene matches: 8. The germline V gene encodes CDR1 MNHEY and CDR2 SVGAGI. Study findings and constraints: In cDNA sequencing, cells with high TCR expression could be over-represented. The influence of HLA type on TCRB rearrangement stayed undetermined.

The origin of this receptor is a woman younger than 30 in good health. Sequencing used central memory CD4+ T cells from blood. The chain carries TRBV6-5 and TRBJ2-7; TRBD2 aligns across 9 bases. This CDR3 reads CASSHRGREDEQYF. For the CDR3, the DNA is TGTGCCAGCAGCCACCGCGGGAGGGAGGACGAGCAGTACTTC.